This is a list of T cell receptor beta chains from one sample in a study of neurological immune-mediated disorders. Each CDR3 protein gets one entry after TCRdb re-called the 5' RACE reads with MiXCR. The data show tens of thousands of distinct CDR3 sequences, with about a sixth seen just once and less than 20% held by the top ten. Sequenced: PBMCs. The receptors here all came from a woman aged 40-49 years in good health. The CDR3 runs from the conserved cysteine through the conserved F or W. Each record gives: D gene, J gene, clone size, V gene, CDR3 length, CDR3 DNA, CDR3 protein. D genes are given only for firm matches. Size values are once, few and many counts, or a class for expanded clones, and some rows have none.

-,TRBJ1-5,many,TRBV3-1,15,TGTGCCAGCAGCCAATCGGTCGTTGGCAATCAGCCCCAGCATTTT,CASSQSVVGNQPQHF
TRBD1,TRBJ2-2,many,TRBV12-3/TRBV12-4,16,TGTGCCAGCAGTAAAGCCGGGACAGGGAACACCGGGGAGCTGTTTTTT,CASSKAGTGNTGELFF
TRBD2,TRBJ2-3,many,TRBV5-1,14,TGCGCCAGCAGCTTGGCGCTAGCGGAAGATACGCAGTATTTT,CASSLALAEDTQYF
-,TRBJ1-1,many,TRBV6-6,13,TGTGCCAGCAGTTACGCGCAGGGGTACGAAGCTTTCTTT,CASSYAQGYEAFF
TRBD1,TRBJ1-6,-,TRBV20-1,14,TGCAGTGCTGAGGACAGGGCGATTAATTCACCCCTCCACTTT,CSAEDRAINSPLHF
-,TRBJ1-6,many,TRBV5-1,14,TGCGCCAGCAGCTTGGATGGAGGAAATTCACCCCTCCACTTT,CASSLDGGNSPLHF
-,TRBJ2-1,many,TRBV10-3,15,TGTGCCATCAGTGAATCAGTCCCCGCGAACAATGAGCAGTTCTTC,CAISESVPANNEQFF
TRBD1,TRBJ2-3,many,TRBV9,14,TGTGCCAGCAGCGTGACAGGGGGCCCAGATACGCAGTATTTT,CASSVTGGPDTQYF
-,TRBJ2-6,many,TRBV20-1,13,TGCAGTGCTACCCCCTCTGGGGCCAACGTCCTGACTTTC,CSATPSGANVLTF
-,TRBJ1-2,many,TRBV12-3/TRBV12-4,12,TGTGCCAGCAGGCCAAGTGGGGGTGGCTACACCTTC,CASRPSGGGYTF
TRBD2,TRBJ2-1,-,TRBV2,15,TGTGCCAGCAGTGAGGGGCTAGCGGGGTACAATGAGCAGTTCTTC,CASSEGLAGYNEQFF
-,TRBJ2-5,many,TRBV5-1,15,TGCGCCAGCAGCCTTATATTTCAGGGGGGAGAGACCCAGTACTTC,CASSLIFQGGETQYF
-,TRBJ1-4,many,TRBV29-1,13,TGCAGCGTTGGGTTGGAGTCGGGGGAAAAACTGTTTTTT,CSVGLESGEKLFF
-,TRBJ2-3,many,TRBV6-5,16,TGTGCCAGCAGTTATAGGAGCCATCTTGCCACAGATACGCAGTATTTT,CASSYRSHLATDTQYF
TRBD1,TRBJ2-3,many,TRBV7-2,17,TGTGCCAGCAGCATGGGACAGATCGGCACGGGCACAGATACGCAGTATTTT,CASSMGQIGTGTDTQYF
-,TRBJ1-1,many,TRBV7-2,14,TGTGCCAGCAGCCCTCGGACGGGGAACACTGAAGCTTTCTTT,CASSPRTGNTEAFF
-,TRBJ2-3,many,TRBV12-3/TRBV12-4,15,TGTGCCAGCAGTCCAGAGGGCGACGGCACAGATACGCAGTATTTT,CASSPEGDGTDTQYF
-,TRBJ2-5,many,TRBV5-1,11,TGCGCCAGCAGCTTGGAAGAGACCCAGTACTTC,CASSLEETQYF
-,TRBJ2-1,many,TRBV6-2/TRBV6-3,14,TGTGCCAGTTCTCCCCGCGACCCTTACAATGAGCAGTTCTTC,CASSPRDPYNEQFF
-,TRBJ1-6,many,TRBV5-1,15,TGCGCCAGCAGCTTGGACAGGGTGTATAATTCACCCCTCCACTTT,CASSLDRVYNSPLHF
-,TRBJ1-3,many,TRBV9,14,TGTGCCAGCAGCGCCGCTTTAAGCTCGGACACCATATATTTT,CASSAALSSDTIYF
TRBD1,TRBJ1-5,-,TRBV15,18,TGTGCCACCAGCAGAGATTGGGTAGGCGGCCGGGACAGTCAGCCCCAGCATTTT,CATSRDWVGGRDSQPQHF
-,TRBJ2-4,-,TRBV6-6,14,TGTGCCAGCAGACCCCGGGTAGCCAAAAACATTCAGTACTTC,CASRPRVAKNIQYF
-,TRBJ1-3,many,TRBV5-1,13,TGCGCCAGCGGGGCAGGGTCTGGAAACACCATATATTTT,CASGAGSGNTIYF
-,TRBJ1-1,many,TRBV5-5,12,TGTGCCAGCAGCGGCAGGACAGTCGAAGCTTTCTTT,CASSGRTVEAFF
TRBD2,TRBJ2-3,many,TRBV12-3/TRBV12-4,14,TGTGCCAGCGGGAGCGGGGGAGGCGCAGATACGCAGTATTTT,CASGSGGGADTQYF
-,TRBJ2-7,-,TRBV9,15,TGTGCCAGCAGCGTAGGTGGAGGGGGTATCTACGAGCAGTACTTC,CASSVGGGGIYEQYF
-,TRBJ2-3,many,TRBV20-1,16,TGCAGTGCTAGAGATGGAGGGGGGGGTCGCACAGATACGCAGTATTTT,CSARDGGGGRTDTQYF
TRBD1,TRBJ2-6,many,TRBV18,16,TGTGCCAGCTCACCACAGGGGGCGCCTGGGGCCAACGTCCTGACTTTC,CASSPQGAPGANVLTF
TRBD1,TRBJ1-5,many,TRBV6-2/TRBV6-3,15,TGTGCCAGCAGTACCGGGACAGGGGGCCTTCAGCCCCAGCATTTT,CASSTGTGGLQPQHF
-,TRBJ2-1,many,TRBV25-1,15,TGTGCCAGCAGTGAATTAGGGGTGTCCTACAATGAGCAGTTCTTC,CASSELGVSYNEQFF
TRBD1,TRBJ1-6,many,TRBV5-5,15,TGTGCCAGCAGCATCGGGACAGGGGGATATTCACCCCTCCACTTT,CASSIGTGGYSPLHF
TRBD2,TRBJ2-3,many,TRBV12-3/TRBV12-4,19,TGTGCCAGCAGTTTAGCCGGGACTAGCGGGGGGGCGGGCACAGATACGCAGTATTTT,CASSLAGTSGGAGTDTQYF
TRBD1,TRBJ1-1,many,TRBV12-3/TRBV12-4,14,TGTGCCAGCAAAAAAGGACAGGGGAACACTGAAGCTTTCTTT,CASKKGQGNTEAFF
-,TRBJ2-1,-,TRBV11-2,15,TGTGCCAGCAGCTCTCCGGGGGAACGGGGCAATGAGCAGTTCTTC,CASSSPGERGNEQFF
TRBD1,TRBJ2-2,many,TRBV7-3,14,TGTGCCAGCAGCTTTGACGGACAGGGCGGGGAGCTGTTTTTT,CASSFDGQGGELFF
TRBD2,TRBJ2-3,-,TRBV7-2,18,TGTGCCAGCAGCCAGGGACTAGCGGGGGCCGCTAGCACAGATACGCAGTATTTT,CASSQGLAGAASTDTQYF
-,TRBJ1-1,many,TRBV5-1,13,TGCGCCAGCAGCCCCAGACAGAACGGTGAAGCTTTCTTT,CASSPRQNGEAFF
-,TRBJ1-2,many,TRBV10-3,13,TGTGCCATCAGTGAAGGGGGATACTATGGCTACACCTTC,CAISEGGYYGYTF
-,TRBJ2-7,many,TRBV7-2,12,TGTGCCAGCAGCAACAGGGACTCCGAGCAGTACTTC,CASSNRDSEQYF
TRBD1,TRBJ2-1,many,TRBV14,16,TGTGCCAGCAGCCCGGGTAGAGGGGGCGACTACAATGAGCAGTTCTTC,CASSPGRGGDYNEQFF
-,TRBJ1-2,many,TRBV29-1,16,TGCAGCGTTGAACCCACGGGAGCGGGGTTTAGCTATGGCTACACCTTC,CSVEPTGAGFSYGYTF
TRBD1,TRBJ1-1,-,TRBV12-3/TRBV12-4,13,TGTGCCAGCCGACAGGGGGGGAACACTGAAGCTTTCTTT,CASRQGGNTEAFF
-,TRBJ2-4,-,TRBV7-9,15,TGTGCCAGCAGCTTCGGCCTCGCAGACGAAAACATTCAGTACTTC,CASSFGLADENIQYF
TRBD2,TRBJ2-1,many,TRBV5-5,18,TGTGCCAGCAGCTTGGAGTGGCTAGCGGGGGGGACTTACAATGAGCAGTTCTTC,CASSLEWLAGGTYNEQFF
TRBD2,TRBJ2-5,many,TRBV6-6,15,TGTGCCAGCCAAGGACTAGCGGGGATAAGAGAGACCCAGTACTTC,CASQGLAGIRETQYF
-,TRBJ2-1,few,TRBV24-1,15,TGTGCCACCAGTGATTCCCGGAGGGGGCACAATGAGCAGTTCTTC,CATSDSRRGHNEQFF